Shown below are 32 T cell receptor beta chains from a single sample sequenced in a study of blood T cells in healthy people across ages. Then a second PCR, running roughly 7 to 11 cycles, was carried out with a sample-barcoded 5' primer and a J-beta primer mix. MiXCR, run by TCRdb on the 5' RACE reads, gives a single entry per CDR3 protein. The table has 900,000 to 950,000 distinct CDR3 sequences, about 27% seen once. The same specimen was also included in a second study, on T cells of mothers and their children.

Sequencing was performed on blood. All receptors come from a woman aged 40 to 50 in good health.

The V and J genes are TRBV7-9 and TRBJ2-5, with D unclear. V was shortened by 4 bases and J by 2 bases, with 11 bases between the two germline ends. There are 14 residues in the CDR3. Germline CDR1 is SEHNR and CDR2 is FQNEAQ (reference sequence). For the CDR3, the DNA is TGTGCCAGCAGCTCACTGCCGACTCAAGAGACCCAGTACTTC. It codes for CASSSLPTQETQYF.

This clonotype was detected ten times or more. The chain has TRBV6-5 and TRBJ1-5; 9 nucleotides line up with TRBD1. V lost 5 bases and J lost 0; bases outside the gene matches: 2. Germline V gene sequence: CDR1 MNHEY, CDR2 SVGAGI. This CDR3 has 15 residues. The CDR3 loop reads CASSRDRASNQPQHF. The DNA of the CDR3 is TGTGCCAGCAGTCGGGACAGGGCTAGCAATCAGCCCCAGCATTTT.

This clonotype has a handful of counts. The chain carries TRBV5-5 and TRBJ1-4; no clear D. CDR1 is SGHKS and CDR2 is YYEKEE in the germline V gene (reference sequence). This CDR3 has 16 residues. V was pared by 0 bases and J by 5 bases, with 14 bases between. CDR3 in DNA: TGTGCCAGCAGCTTGGTCCTACTCCGAGACAATGAAAAACTGTTTTTT. Its translation is CASSLVLLRDNEKLFF.

There are many counts of this clonotype. The gene calls are TRBV28 and TRBJ2-3, with 7 bases lining up with TRBD1. This CDR3 is built from 13 residues. Germline V gene lookup returns CDR1 MDHEN and CDR2 SYDVKM. Trimming at V came to 6 bases and at J to 1 base, leaving 1 base not matched to a gene. CDR3 residues: CASRTGGTDTQYF. DNA of the CDR3: TGTGCCAGCAGAACAGGGGGCACAGATACGCAGTATTTT.

This clonotype showed up just once. A read error is possible here, since a much larger clone lies one base away. The chain uses TRBV20-1 and TRBJ2-5, with D uncertain. The better agreement between TRBJ2-7 and the DNA end casts doubt on the J call. The CDR3 is 16 amino acids. The V gene's germline CDR1 is DFQATT and CDR2 SNEGSKA (reference sequence). The CDR3 here is CSARVPGQRLTHEQYF. DNA for the CDR3: TGCAGTGCTAGAGTTCCCGGTCAACGGTTAACCCACGAGCAGTACTTC.

The V and J genes are TRBV7-2 and TRBJ1-1; D is perhaps TRBD1 (5 bases). Germline CDR1 reads SGHTA; CDR2 reads FQGNSA. The CDR3 spans 13 residues. Trimming shortened V by 0 bases and J by 9 bases, and 11 bases separated the two germline ends. The CDR3 bases are TGTGCCAGCAGCTTAGCAGGACAAAGGAAAGCTTTCTTT. This codes for CASSLAGQRKAFF. The whole variable domain, remainder taken from reference TRBV7-2 and TRBJ1-1, is GAGVSQSPSNKVTEKGKDVELRCDPISGHTALYWYRQSLGQGLEFLIYFQGNSAPDKSGLPSDRFSAERTGGSVSTLTIQRTQQEDSAVYLCASSLAGQRKAFFGQGTRLTVV.

The CDR3 protein is CASSWGAVMTYEQYF. DNA for the CDR3: TGTGCCAGCAGCTGGGGGGCAGTTATGACCTACGAGCAGTACTTC. The chain is built from TRBV11-2 and TRBJ2-7, with D perhaps being TRBD1 or TRBD2 (6 bases each). Germline V lookup: CDR1 SGHAT, CDR2 FQNNGV. The V gene lost 4 bases and the J gene lost 2 bases, with 15 bases spanning the gap. CDR3 length: 15 residues.

The CDR3 reads CASSLDQNSPLHF. The CDR3 nucleotides are TGCGCCAGCAGCTTAGACCAGAATTCACCCCTCCACTTT. The chain combines TRBV5-1 with TRBJ1-6; D remains ambiguous. This CDR3 contains 13 residues. With 2 bases removed from V and 7 bases from J, the gap between germline ends came to 7 bases. The germline CDR1 and CDR2 sequences are SGHRS and YFSETQ.

This clonotype was counted at least ten times. The rearrangement uses TRBV7-3 and TRBJ2-6; D may match TRBD1 or TRBD2 (5 bases each). V was shortened by 3 bases and J by 4 bases, with 13 bases between the two germline ends. This CDR3 has 16 residues. Germline CDR1 is SGHTA and CDR2 is FQGTGA. The DNA for the CDR3 is TGTGCCAGCAGCTTCCTTTCGGGGACCGGGGCCAACGTCCTGACTTTC. Its translation is CASSFLSGTGANVLTF.

The V and J genes are TRBV10-3 and TRBJ2-5, with D possibly TRBD1 on 6 matching bases. Trimming removed 4 bases at V and 5 bases at J, with 20 bases between. CDR3 length equals 16 residues. Germline V gene data show CDR1 as ENHRY and CDR2 as SYGVKD. CDR3 nucleotides: TGTGCCATCAGTGGGTCGGATTCAGGGGTGACGGAGACCCAGTACTTC. Translated: CAISGSDSGVTETQYF.

This clonotype was seen ten or more times. V gene TRBV5-1 combines with J gene TRBJ1-2, with TRBD1 matching 8 bases. The germline V gene has CDR1 SGHRS and CDR2 YFSETQ. The V gene end was trimmed by 2 bases and the J gene end by 5 bases; junction bases not matched to a gene: 5. The CDR3 has 14 amino acids. CDR3 sequence reads: CASSLQGQEYGYTF. CDR3 DNA: TGCGCCAGCAGCTTACAGGGACAGGAGTATGGCTACACCTTC.

This clonotype was seen a few times. The chain joins TRBV11-2 to TRBJ2-7, with D unclear. Germline V gene sequence: CDR1 SGHAT, CDR2 FQNNGV. The CDR3 runs to 15 residues. Trimming shortened V by 1 base and J by 2 bases, and 12 bases separated the two germline ends. DNA of the CDR3: TGTGCCAGCAGCTTAGGGCTATTTGGAACCTACGAGCAGTACTTC. As protein: CASSLGLFGTYEQYF.

This clonotype was detected a few times. The chain employs TRBV6-2 or TRBV6-3 and TRBJ1-1; TRBD1 might be the D (6 bases). The V end was cut by 6 bases, the J end by 3 bases, with 17 bases between. This CDR3 has 15 amino acids. Germline V lookup: CDR1 MNHEY, CDR2 SVGEGT. The CDR3 reads CASRPTRGADTEAFF. CDR3 nucleotide sequence: TGTGCCAGCAGGCCGACGCGGGGGGCGGACACTGAAGCTTTCTTT.

This clonotype was seen repeatedly, ten times or more. J is TRBJ2-3 and V is TRBV5-1, with TRBD2 identical over 12 bases. Losses at the gene ends were 3 bases for V and 6 bases for J; bases not matched to a gene: 5. Germline V gene data show CDR1 as SGHRS and CDR2 as YFSETQ. This CDR3 comprises 15 residues. The CDR3 region has the DNA TGCGCCAGCAGCTCCGGACTAGCGGGGAAGGATACGCAGTATTTT. Protein: CASSSGLAGKDTQYF.

Only a few counts were recorded for this clonotype. V usage is TRBV7-8 and J usage is TRBJ1-5; a weak D match, TRBD1 (6 bases). Germline CDR1 and CDR2: SGHVS and FQNEAQ. Trimming left V 6 bases short and J 0 bases short, with 15 bases between. The CDR3 loop spans 16 amino acids. In DNA form, the CDR3 reads TGTGCCAGCAGTAGGGATACAGGGAATAGCAATCAGCCCCAGCATTTT. Amino acid sequence: CASSRDTGNSNQPQHF.

This clonotype has ten or more counts. The genes are TRBV28 and TRBJ1-5, with D possibly being TRBD1 (6 bases). V lost 6 bases, J lost 4 bases, and 13 bases lay in between. The CDR3 totals 14 residues. Germline V lookup: CDR1 MDHEN, CDR2 SYDVKM. In nucleotides, the CDR3 is TGTGCCAGCAGCCCCGGACAGCATAATCAGCCCCAGCATTTT. Its protein product is CASSPGQHNQPQHF.

V is TRBV6-2 or TRBV6-3 and J is TRBJ1-5; D remains unclear. This CDR3 is built from 15 residues. Trimming stripped 6 bases from V and 0 bases from J, with 12 bases between. Germline CDR1 is MNHEY and CDR2 is SVGEGT. The CDR3 protein is CASSHRVDSNQPQHF. Here the CDR3 DNA reads TGTGCCAGCAGCCACCGAGTCGATAGCAATCAGCCCCAGCATTTT.

This clonotype appeared many times. The V call is TRBV3-1, the J call TRBJ2-5; 7 bases are a match to TRBD2. Germline V lookup: CDR1 LGHDT, CDR2 YNNKEL (reference sequence). Losses at the gene ends were 0 bases for V and 5 bases for J; bases not matched to a gene: 3. The CDR3 totals 14 residues. The CDR3 bases are TGTGCCAGCAGCCAAGAACGGGGGGAGGAGACCCAGTACTTC. It yields the protein CASSQERGEETQYF.

Here the CDR3 reads CASSQDPSLDGGSNQPQHF. The CDR3 DNA reads TGCGCCAGCAGCCAAGATCCGAGCTTGGACGGGGGAAGCAATCAGCCCCAGCATTTT. The chain is built from TRBV4-1 and TRBJ1-5, with D possibly matching TRBD1 (5 bases). The CDR3 is made up of 19 amino acids. V gave up 0 bases and J gave up 1 base, with 19 bases separating them. Germline V gene data show CDR1 as MGHRA and CDR2 as YSYEKL.

A remark on this clonotype: This may be a read error: a much more frequent sequence differs by one nucleotide. The chain combines TRBV4-1 with TRBJ2-7; a weak D match, TRBD2 (5 bases). CDR1 and CDR2 (germline): MGHRA, YSYEKL. This CDR3 contains 15 residues. Here the CDR3 reads CASSPLNGEFYERYF. In DNA form, the CDR3 reads TGCGCCAGCAGCCCCTTAAACGGGGAATTCTACGAGCGGTACTTC.

The chain uses TRBV5-1 and TRBJ2-3; weak D call: TRBD1 (5 bases). The germline V gene has CDR1 SGHRS and CDR2 YFSETQ. V was shortened by 4 bases and J by 1 base, with 10 bases between the two germline ends. This CDR3 is 14 amino acids long. CDR3 sequence (DNA): TGCGCCAGCAGCGGGGAAGGGGGCACAGATACGCAGTATTTT. Protein product: CASSGEGGTDTQYF. The variable domain in full, with the rest retrieved from reference TRBV5-1 and TRBJ2-3, is KAGVTQTPRYLIKTRGQQVTLSCSPISGHRSVSWYQQTPGQGLQFLFEYFSETQRNKGNFPGRFSGRQFSNSRSEMNVSTLELGDSALYLCASSGEGGTDTQYFGPGTRLTVL.

Turning to this clonotype: A read error may explain this, as a much larger clone is one base away. The chain couples TRBV6-5 to TRBJ1-2; no reliable D call. This CDR3 spans 11 amino acids. Germline CDR1 reads MNHEY; CDR2 reads SVGAGI. CDR3 in DNA: TGTGCCAGCAATGGGTTCTATAGCTACACCTTC. Translation: CASNGFYSYTF.

This chain links TRBV7-2 with TRBJ2-7; 9 bases fit TRBD1. The CDR3 is 15 amino acids. V lost 4 bases, J lost 6 bases, and 10 bases stayed unmatched. The germline V gene encodes CDR1 SGHTA and CDR2 FQGNSA. Here the CDR3 reads CASSSEGTGPCEQYF. CDR3 DNA: TGTGCCAGCAGCTCCGAAGGGACAGGGCCCTGCGAGCAGTACTTC.

Many counts were recorded for this clonotype. This sequence joins TRBV20-1 and TRBJ1-6; D not certain. The germline V gene has CDR1 DFQATT and CDR2 SNEGSKA (reference sequence). V was cut by 4 bases and J by 4 bases, with 11 bases left in between. This CDR3 spans 14 amino acids. The CDR3 loop reads CSATYKRYNSPLHF. Here the CDR3 DNA reads TGCAGTGCTACCTACAAGAGGTATAATTCACCCCTCCACTTT.

This chain joins TRBV15 and TRBJ2-3; no clear D. This CDR3 has 15 amino acids. Germline V gives CDR1 LNHNV, CDR2 YYDKDF (reference sequence). Trimming took off 1 base at V and 0 bases at J, with 8 bases between the two ends. The CDR3: CATSRGDPSTDTQYF. In DNA form, the CDR3 reads TGTGCCACCAGCAGAGGCGACCCCAGCACAGATACGCAGTATTTT. The full variable domain, its missing parts supplied by reference TRBV15 and TRBJ2-3, is DAMVIQNPRYQVTQFGKPVTLSCSQTLNHNVMYWYQQKSSQAPKLLFHYYDKDFNNEADTPDNFQSRRPNTSFCFLDIRSPGLGDTAMYLCATSRGDPSTDTQYFGPGTRLTVL.

At least ten counts were recorded for this clonotype. The genes are TRBV9 and TRBJ2-7; tentative D call: TRBD1 (7 bases). CDR1 is SGDLS, CDR2 YYNGEE, per germline. V was cut by 3 bases and J by 3 bases, with 16 bases left in between. The CDR3 covers 15 residues. The CDR3 reads CASSATGTSFYEQYF. CDR3 bases: TGTGCCAGCAGCGCGACAGGGACTTCATTCTACGAGCAGTACTTC.

This clonotype was picked up many times. The rearrangement joins TRBV12-3 or TRBV12-4 to TRBJ1-2, with TRBD1 matching over 9 bases. The CDR3 runs to 15 residues. V gave up 7 bases and J gave up 2 bases; unmatched junction bases: 8. The CDR3 sequence: CASIVGQGLNYGYTF. CDR3 coding DNA: TGTGCCAGCATCGTAGGACAGGGGCTAAACTATGGCTACACCTTC.

This clonotype has just a few counts. V is TRBV7-9 and J is TRBJ2-5; D is tentatively TRBD1 or TRBD2 (5 bases each). The DNA end lines up better with TRBJ2-7; the J call may be wrong. The CDR3 sequence is 15 residues long. Germline CDR1 is SEHNR and CDR2 is FQNEAQ (reference sequence). The CDR3 loop is CASSPPGRAGDEQYF. The DNA for the CDR3 is TGTGCCAGCAGCCCTCCGGGACGCGCCGGGGACGAGCAGTACTTC.

In its sample, this clonotype was seen a few times. The chain has TRBV12-5 and TRBJ2-7; D may be TRBD2 (6 bases). Germline V gene sequence: CDR1 LGHNT, CDR2 FRNRAP. The CDR3 runs to 11 residues. V lost 9 bases and J 1 base, leaving 7 bases between the germline ends. CDR3 sequence reads: CAREGSYEQYF. CDR3 bases: TGTGCTAGGGAGGGGTCCTACGAGCAGTACTTC. Supplemented by reference TRBV12-5 and TRBJ2-7, the full variable domain reads DARVTQTPRHKVTEMGQEVTMRCQPILGHNTVFWYRQTMMQGLELLAYFRNRAPLDDSGMPKDRFSAEMPDATLATLKIQPSEPRDSAVYFCAREGSYEQYFGPGTRLTVT.

This clonotype was detected ten times or more. The V gene is TRBV7-6, the J gene TRBJ2-6; unclear D gene. The CDR3 sequence is 16 residues long. Per germline, CDR1 SGHVS and CDR2 FNYEAQ. Trimming pared 1 base from V and 0 bases from J, leaving 7 bases between. The CDR3 DNA follows: TGTGCCAGCAGCTTAGTTGAGTTCTCTGGGGCCAACGTCCTGACTTTC. Residues: CASSLVEFSGANVLTF.

The J gene is TRBJ1-2, the V gene TRBV29-1; tentatively, D is TRBD1 (6 bases). V dropped 7 bases and J dropped 3 bases, with 15 bases sitting between them. Germline V gene lookup returns CDR1 SQVTM and CDR2 ANQGSEA. The CDR3 runs to 13 residues. CDR3 sequence reads: CSDIDRSDYGYTF. The CDR3 DNA reads as TGCAGCGATATCGACAGGTCGGACTATGGCTACACCTTC.

For this clonotype: A much larger clone is a single base away; this may be a read error. This CDR3 is missing its conserved last phenylalanine or tryptophan, likely due to a read error. The J gene is TRBJ2-1, the V gene TRBV29-1; D unclear. The CDR3 loop spans 12 amino acids. V was shortened by 3 bases and J by 10 bases, with 13 bases between the two germline ends. Germline CDR1 SQVTM, CDR2 ANQGSEA. Here the CDR3 reads CSVEISTMEQFC. The CDR3 DNA reads as TGCAGCGTTGAGATAAGTACAATGGAGCAGTTCTGC.